This T cell receptor beta chain was identified during a study of metastatic and nonmetastatic thyroid tumors. Study-wide context: Across blood and tumor or nodule tissue, repertoires from malignant and benign thyroid patients were compared with one another. General study findings and limits: Relative to benign nodules, malignant thyroid tumors were reportedly characterized by significantly elevated TCR beta diversity in blood and tumor.

Thyroid surgery was performed in patients who had received no treatment beforehand. Study processing details: The study built a papillary thyroid cancer distant-metastasis classifier from CDR3 differences across clinicopathological groups. Through MiXCR, TCRdb re-clonotyped the PCR reads. These V and J calls rely on TCRdb rather than the paper's analysis. The sample lists some 4,300 clones; around 30% were seen once. As to this clone: No antigen is known for it.

Germline V gene sequence: CDR1 LNHDA, CDR2 SQIVND (reference sequence). This CDR3 spans 13 amino acids. V dropped 6 bases and J dropped 6 bases, with 15 bases sitting between them. The chain recombines TRBV19 with TRBJ2-7; D tentatively fits TRBD1 or TRBD2 (5 bases each). This sequence originates from a male donor with papillary thyroid cancer or a benign thyroid nodule (not recorded which). Some clones in this sample may be carry-over from other donors' samples. Sequenced sample: adjacent normal tissue. The DNA of the CDR3 is TGTGCCAGTAGCCCGGGACCGCGCGCCGAGCAGTACTTC. Protein sequence: CASSPGPRAEQYF.